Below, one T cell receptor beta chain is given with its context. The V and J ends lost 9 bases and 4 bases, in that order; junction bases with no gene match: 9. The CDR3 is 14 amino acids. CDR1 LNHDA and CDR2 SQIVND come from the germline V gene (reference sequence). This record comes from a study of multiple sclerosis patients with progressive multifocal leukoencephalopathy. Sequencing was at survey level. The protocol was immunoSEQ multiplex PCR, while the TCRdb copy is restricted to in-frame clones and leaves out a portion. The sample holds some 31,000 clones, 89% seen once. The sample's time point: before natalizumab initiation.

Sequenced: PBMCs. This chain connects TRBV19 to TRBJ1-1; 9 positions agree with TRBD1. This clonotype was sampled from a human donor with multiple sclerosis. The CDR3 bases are TGTGCCAGCTCTCGGGGACAGGGATCCACTGAAGCTTTCTTT. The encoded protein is CASSRGQGSTEAFF.